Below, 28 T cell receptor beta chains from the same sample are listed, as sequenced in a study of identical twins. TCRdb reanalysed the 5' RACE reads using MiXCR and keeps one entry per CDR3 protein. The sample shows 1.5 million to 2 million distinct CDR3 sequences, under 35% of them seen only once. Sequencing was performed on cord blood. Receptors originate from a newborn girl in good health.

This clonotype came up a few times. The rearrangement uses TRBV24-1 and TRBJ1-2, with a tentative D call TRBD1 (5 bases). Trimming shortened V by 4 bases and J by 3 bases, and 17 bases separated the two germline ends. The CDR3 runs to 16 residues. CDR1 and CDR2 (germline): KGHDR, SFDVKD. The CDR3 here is CATSDSKDTPDYGYTF. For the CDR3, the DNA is TGTGCCACCAGTGACTCGAAGGACACCCCCGACTATGGCTACACCTTC.

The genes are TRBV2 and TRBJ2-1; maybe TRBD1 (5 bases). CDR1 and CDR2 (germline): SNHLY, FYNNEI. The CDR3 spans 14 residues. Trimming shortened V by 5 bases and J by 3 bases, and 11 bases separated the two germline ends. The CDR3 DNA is TGTGCCAGCAGTCCCTCGGACATCTACAATGAGCAGTTCTTC. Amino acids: CASSPSDIYNEQFF. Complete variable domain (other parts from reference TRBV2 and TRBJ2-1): EPEVTQTPSHQVTQMGQEVILRCVPISNHLYFYWYRQILGQKVEFLVSFYNNEISEKSEIFDDQFSVERPDGSNFTLKIRSTKLEDSAMYFCASSPSDIYNEQFFGPGTRLTVL.

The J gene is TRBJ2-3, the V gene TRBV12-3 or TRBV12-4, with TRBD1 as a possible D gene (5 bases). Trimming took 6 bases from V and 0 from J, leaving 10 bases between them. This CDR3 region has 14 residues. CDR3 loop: CASRLTVSTDTQYF. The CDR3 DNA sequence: TGTGCCAGCAGGTTGACAGTGAGCACAGATACGCAGTATTTT.

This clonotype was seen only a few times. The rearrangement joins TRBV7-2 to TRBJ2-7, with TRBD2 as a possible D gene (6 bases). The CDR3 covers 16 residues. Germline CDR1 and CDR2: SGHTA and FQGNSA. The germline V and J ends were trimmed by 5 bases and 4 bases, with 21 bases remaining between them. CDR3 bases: TGTGCCAGCAGCCCCGGGGTAGCGGAGAGGGTTTACGAGCAGTACTTC. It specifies CASSPGVAERVYEQYF. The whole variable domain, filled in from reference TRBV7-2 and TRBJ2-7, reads GAGVSQSPSNKVTEKGKDVELRCDPISGHTALYWYRQSLGQGLEFLIYFQGNSAPDKSGLPSDRFSAERTGGSVSTLTIQRTQQEDSAVYLCASSPGVAERVYEQYFGPGTRLTVT.

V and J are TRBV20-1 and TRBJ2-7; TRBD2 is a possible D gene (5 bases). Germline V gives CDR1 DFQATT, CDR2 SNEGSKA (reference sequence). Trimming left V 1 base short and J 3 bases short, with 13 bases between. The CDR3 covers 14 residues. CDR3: CSARVNGDIYEQYF. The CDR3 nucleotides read TGCAGTGCTAGAGTTAACGGGGATATCTACGAGCAGTACTTC.

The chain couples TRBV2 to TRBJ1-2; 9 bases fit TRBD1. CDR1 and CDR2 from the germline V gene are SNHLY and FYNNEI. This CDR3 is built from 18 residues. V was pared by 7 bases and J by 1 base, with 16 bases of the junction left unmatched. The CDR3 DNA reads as TGTGCCAGCACTGGGACAGGGACACACTCCTCCTTTAACTATGGCTACACCTTC. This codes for CASTGTGTHSSFNYGYTF.

This chain's CDR3 is CASSQVPFGLESGRASYNEQYF. The CDR3 DNA sequence: TGTGCCAGCAGCCAAGTACCCTTTGGGTTGGAGAGCGGGAGGGCCTCCTACAATGAGCAGTATTTT. This rearrangement joins TRBV4-2 to TRBJ2-3, with 10 bases that match TRBD2. Germline CDR1 LGHNA, CDR2 YNFKEQ. CDR3 length: 22 residues. The V segment lost 1 base and the J segment 11 bases; nucleotides outside the gene matches: 30.

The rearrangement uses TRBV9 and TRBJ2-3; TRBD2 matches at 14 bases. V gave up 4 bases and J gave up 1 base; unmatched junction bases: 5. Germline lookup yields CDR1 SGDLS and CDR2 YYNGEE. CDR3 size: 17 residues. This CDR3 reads CASSPTSGGAGTDTQYF. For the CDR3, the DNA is TGTGCCAGCAGCCCGACTAGCGGGGGGGCAGGCACAGATACGCAGTATTTT. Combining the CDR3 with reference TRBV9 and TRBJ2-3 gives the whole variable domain DSGVTQTPKHLITATGQRVTLRCSPRSGDLSVYWYQQSLDQGLQFLIQYYNGEERAKGNILERFSAQQFPDLHSELNLSSLELGDSALYFCASSPTSGGAGTDTQYFGPGTRLTVL.

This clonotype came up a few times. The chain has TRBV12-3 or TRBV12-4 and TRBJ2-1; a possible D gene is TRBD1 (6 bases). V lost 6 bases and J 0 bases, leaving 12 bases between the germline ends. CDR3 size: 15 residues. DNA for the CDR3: TGTGCCAGCAGGATAACAGGGAGCTCCTACAATGAGCAGTTCTTC. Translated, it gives CASRITGSSYNEQFF.

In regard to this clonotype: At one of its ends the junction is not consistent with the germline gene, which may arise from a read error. Written as DNA, the CDR3 is TGTGCCACCGAGGGACCAGATACGAAGTATTTT. This codes for CATEGPDTKYF. J is TRBJ2-3 and V is TRBV24-1; D possibly matches TRBD1 or TRBD2 (5 bases each). CDR1 and CDR2 (germline): KGHDR, SFDVKD. This CDR3 contains 11 residues.

The CDR3 DNA is TGTGCCAGCAGTTTAGTGTCCGGGAGGTCCTACAATGAGCAGTTCTTC. This encodes CASSLVSGRSYNEQFF. V is TRBV12-3 or TRBV12-4 and J is TRBJ2-1, with 7 nucleotides matching TRBD2. V shed 1 base and J 1 base; nucleotides not matched to a gene: 4. The length of the CDR3 is 16 residues.

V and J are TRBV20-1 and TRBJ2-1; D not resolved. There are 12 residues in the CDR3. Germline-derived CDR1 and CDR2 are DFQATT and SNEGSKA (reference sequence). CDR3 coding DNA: TGCAGACCCTTATGGGGTGGAAATGAGCAGTTCTTC. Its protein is CRPLWGGNEQFF.

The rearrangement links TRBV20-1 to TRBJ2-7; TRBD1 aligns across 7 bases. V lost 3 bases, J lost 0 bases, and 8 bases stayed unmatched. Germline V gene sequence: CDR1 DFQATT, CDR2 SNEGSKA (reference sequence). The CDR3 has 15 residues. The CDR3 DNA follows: TGCAGTGCTAGGGGGGACAGATTATTCTCCTACGAGCAGTACTTC. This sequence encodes CSARGDRLFSYEQYF.

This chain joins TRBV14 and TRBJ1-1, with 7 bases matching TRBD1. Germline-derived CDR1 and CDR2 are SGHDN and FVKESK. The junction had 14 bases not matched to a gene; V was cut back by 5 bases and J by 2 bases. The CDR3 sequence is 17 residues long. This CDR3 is CASSKGWDSPINTEAFF. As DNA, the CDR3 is TGTGCCAGCAGCAAGGGGTGGGACAGTCCTATTAACACTGAAGCTTTCTTT. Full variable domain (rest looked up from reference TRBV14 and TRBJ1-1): EAGVTQFPSHSVIEKGQTVTLRCDPISGHDNLYWYRRVMGKEIKFLLHFVKESKQDESGMPNNRFLAERTGGTYSTLKVQPAELEDSGVYFCASSKGWDSPINTEAFFGQGTRLTVV.

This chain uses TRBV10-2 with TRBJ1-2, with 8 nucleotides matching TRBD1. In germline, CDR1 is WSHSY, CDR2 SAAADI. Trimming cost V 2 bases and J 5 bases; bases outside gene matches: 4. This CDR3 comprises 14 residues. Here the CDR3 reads CASSETGGLYGYTF. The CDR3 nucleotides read TGCGCCAGCAGTGAGACAGGGGGGTTGTATGGCTACACCTTC.

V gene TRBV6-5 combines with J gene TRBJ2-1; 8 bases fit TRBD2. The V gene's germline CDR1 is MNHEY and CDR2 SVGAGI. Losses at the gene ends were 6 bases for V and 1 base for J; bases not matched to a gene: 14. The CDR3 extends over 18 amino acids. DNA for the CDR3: TGTGCCAGCAGCTACCTCGGAAAGCTAGCGGGTTCCTACAATGAGCAGTTCTTC. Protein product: CASSYLGKLAGSYNEQFF.

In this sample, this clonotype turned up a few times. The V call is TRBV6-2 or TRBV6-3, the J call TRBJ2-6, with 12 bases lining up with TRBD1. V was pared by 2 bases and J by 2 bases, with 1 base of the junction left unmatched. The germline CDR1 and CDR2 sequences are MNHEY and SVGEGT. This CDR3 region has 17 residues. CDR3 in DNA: TGTGCCAGCAGTTACGGGACAGGGGGCGCTGGGGCCAACGTCCTGACTTTC. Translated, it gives CASSYGTGGAGANVLTF.

The CDR3 region is CSASGAGGPDTQYF. The CDR3 nucleotides read TGCAGTGCTTCCGGGGCGGGGGGCCCAGATACGCAGTATTTT. V usage is TRBV20-1 and J usage is TRBJ2-3, with TRBD2 matching over 8 bases. Germline CDR1 and CDR2: DFQATT and SNEGSKA (reference sequence). The V and J ends lost 5 bases and 4 bases, in that order; junction bases with no gene match: 8. The CDR3 spans 14 residues.

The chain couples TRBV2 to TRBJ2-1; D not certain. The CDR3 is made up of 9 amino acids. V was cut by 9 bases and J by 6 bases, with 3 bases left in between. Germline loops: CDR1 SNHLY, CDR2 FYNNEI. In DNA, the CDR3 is TGTGCCAGGGGCAATGAGCAGTTCTTC. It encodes CARGNEQFF.

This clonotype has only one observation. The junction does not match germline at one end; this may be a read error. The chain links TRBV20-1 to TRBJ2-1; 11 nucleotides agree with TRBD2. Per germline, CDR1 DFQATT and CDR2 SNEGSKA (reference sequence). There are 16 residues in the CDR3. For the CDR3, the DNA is TGCAGTGCTAGAGACCCTAGCGGGGGGTCCTGCAATGAGCAGTTCTTC. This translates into CSARDPSGGSCNEQFF.

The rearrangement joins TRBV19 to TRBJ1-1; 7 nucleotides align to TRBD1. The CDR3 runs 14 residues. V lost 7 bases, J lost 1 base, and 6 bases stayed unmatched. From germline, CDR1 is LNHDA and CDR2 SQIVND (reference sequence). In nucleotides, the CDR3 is TGTGCCAGTACTCAAGACAGGGCGAACACTGAAGCTTTCTTT. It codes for CASTQDRANTEAFF. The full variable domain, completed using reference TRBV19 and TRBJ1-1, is DGGITQSPKYLFRKEGQNVTLSCEQNLNHDAMYWYRQDPGQGLRLIYYSQIVNDFQKGDIAEGYSVSREKKESFPLTVTSAQKNPTAFYLCASTQDRANTEAFFGQGTRLTVV.

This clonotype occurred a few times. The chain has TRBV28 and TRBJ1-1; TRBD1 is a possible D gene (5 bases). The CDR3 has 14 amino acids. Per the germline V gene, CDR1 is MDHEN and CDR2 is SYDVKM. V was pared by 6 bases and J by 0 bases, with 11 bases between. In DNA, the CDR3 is TGTGCCAGCAGAGGGGAACCGATGAACACTGAAGCTTTCTTT. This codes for CASRGEPMNTEAFF.

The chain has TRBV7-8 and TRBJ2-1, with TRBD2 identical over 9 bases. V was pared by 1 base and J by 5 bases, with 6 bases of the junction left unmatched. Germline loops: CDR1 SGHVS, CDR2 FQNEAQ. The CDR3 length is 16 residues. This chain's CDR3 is CASSLVGTSSNNEQFF. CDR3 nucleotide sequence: TGTGCCAGCAGCTTAGTGGGGACTAGCTCAAACAATGAGCAGTTCTTC.

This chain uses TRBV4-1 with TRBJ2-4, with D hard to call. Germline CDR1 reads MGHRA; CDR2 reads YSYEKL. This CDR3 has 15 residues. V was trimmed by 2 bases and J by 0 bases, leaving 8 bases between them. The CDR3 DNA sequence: TGCGCCAGCAGCCAACTATTAGTAGCCAAAAACATTCAGTACTTC. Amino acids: CASSQLLVAKNIQYF.

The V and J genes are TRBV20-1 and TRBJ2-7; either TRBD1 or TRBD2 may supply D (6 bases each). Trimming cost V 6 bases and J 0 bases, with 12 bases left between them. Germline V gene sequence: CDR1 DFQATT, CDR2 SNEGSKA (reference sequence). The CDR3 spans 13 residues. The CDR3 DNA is TGCAGTGCGCGACAGGACTACTCCTACGAGCAGTACTTC. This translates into CSARQDYSYEQYF.

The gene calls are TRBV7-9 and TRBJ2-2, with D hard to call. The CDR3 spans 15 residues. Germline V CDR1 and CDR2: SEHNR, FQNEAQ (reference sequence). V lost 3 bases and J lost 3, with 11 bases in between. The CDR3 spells CASSFPLFDTGELFF. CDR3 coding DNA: TGTGCCAGCAGCTTTCCCTTATTTGACACCGGGGAGCTGTTTTTT.

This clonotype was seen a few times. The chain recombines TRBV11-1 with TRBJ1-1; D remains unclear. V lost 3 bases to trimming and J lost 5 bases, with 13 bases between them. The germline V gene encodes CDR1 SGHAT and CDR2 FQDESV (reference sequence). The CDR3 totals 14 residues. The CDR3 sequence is CASSFGDVGTEAFF. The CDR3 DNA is TGTGCCAGCAGCTTCGGGGATGTGGGTACTGAAGCTTTCTTT.

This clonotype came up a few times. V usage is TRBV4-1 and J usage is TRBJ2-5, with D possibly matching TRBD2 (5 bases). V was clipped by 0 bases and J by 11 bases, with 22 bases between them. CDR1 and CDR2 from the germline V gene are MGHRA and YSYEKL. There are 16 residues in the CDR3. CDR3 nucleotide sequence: TGCGCCAGCAGCCAAGATGCACGAGCGGCAACTCTTGAGCAGTACTTC. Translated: CASSQDARAATLEQYF.